Here is one T cell receptor (beta chain) with its context. Its antigen is currently not known. No base-level quality is on record; no much larger clone is a single base apart. The data originate from a study of T cells after yellow fever vaccination (dated by TCRdb to about 2019). About the full investigation: The SMART-Seq v4 Ultra Low Input RNA kit was used to prepare libraries from fractions with low cell numbers. To track T-cell clones before and after primary and booster YFV17D yellow fever vaccination, bulk TCR alpha and beta repertoires were sequenced longitudinally. The cohort comprised two healthy male donors, one aged 18 to 30 and one aged 30 to 39 years. Blood samples were taken at several timepoints before and after primary and secondary immunization, and bulk PBMC replicates and cell subsets were isolated.

CDR1 SGHRS and CDR2 YFSETQ are derived from the germline V gene. Deletion took 0 bases off V and 1 base off J, with a span of 7 bases between the germline ends. Counted from cysteine to phenylalanine, this CDR3 has 15 amino acids. The CDR3 DNA has 45 bases and is translated from base 1. Broad study findings and their caveats: A small share of clonotypes occurred in both CD4 and CD8 compartments, likely arising from convergent recombination. Computational filtering was required because FACS-sorted repertoires could contain abundant contaminating clonotypes from the bulk population. Compared with the primary T-cell response, the secondary T-cell response was weaker but faster, peaking on day 5 rather than day 15. After the booster, most clones that had expanded after primary vaccination were detected again (around 96% of CD4 and 70% to 90% of CD8), suggesting broad maintenance of memory. Only a couple of donors were included in the study, so the extent to which the findings can be generalized is limited.

TCR cDNA was synthesized by 5'RACE template switching, which introduced a universal primer site and unique molecular identifiers. Priming for cDNA synthesis came from both the TCR alpha and TCR beta constant segments. Library amplification involved two PCR steps, and the second step added sample barcodes and sequencing adapters. Sequencing of libraries was performed on Illumina HiSeq 2500 (2x100 bp) or NovaSeq (2x150 bp). Processing in the source paper ran as follows. MIGEC handled demultiplexing of reads and collapsing into UMI consensus sequences, while MiXCR performed V(D)J alignment. Clonotypes responding to the vaccine were identified with edgeR on replicate PBMC samples, with the criteria of FDR below 0.01 and a log2 fold change above 5 up to day 15. Each bulk clonotype received a CD4 or CD8 identity based on whether the sequenced CD4 or CD8 repertoire contained that clonotype at higher abundance. TCRdb trimmed the raw reads at Q25, called clones with MiXCR and kept productive beta chains. Under each unique CDR3 protein, matching rows form one entry showing the most common genes and DNA. What appears here as the V and J calls and clone size reflects TCRdb's work, not the paper's. The sample data list about 630,000 distinct CDR3 sequences, and about 12% of these were observed just once. About 15% of the sample is in the top ten clones.

What this sample's treatment or condition label stands for: live attenuated yellow fever vaccine strain. At each blood-draw timepoint, two biological replicates of bulk PBMCs were collected. A standard Ficoll-Paque protocol was used to isolate PBMCs from peripheral blood. RNA was extracted with TriZol from bulk PBMCs, CD4 and CD8 fractions, and dextramer-positive and dextramer-negative fractions. Source: PBMCs, taken on the day of the yellow fever booster vaccination. The sequence was obtained from a man aged 25-45 years who received the YFV17D yellow fever vaccine. Rearrangement joined TRBV5-1 to TRBJ2-2; the D gene cannot be resolved reliably. The sequenced DNA is TGCGCCAGCAGCTTGGGTCACGTGAACACCGGGGAGCTGTTTTTT. Protein translation: CASSLGHVNTGELFF.